One T cell receptor beta chain is described in this entry. Other DNA variants within this sample encode the same CDR3. The germline gives CDR1 MNHNY, CDR2 SVGAGI (reference sequence). The CDR3 extends over 13 amino acids. V shed 0 bases and J shed 4 bases, with 3 bases lying between them. The treatment denotes: over 15 received Ad26.COV2.S at low or high dose, single or two shots; several received placebo; per-sample allocation not given. Sample collection was performed on day 63 after the first vaccine or placebo injection. The data originate from a study of Ad26.COV2.S vaccination and SARS-CoV-2 variants. Here immunoSEQ multiplex PCR was the method, and the copy in TCRdb shows in-frame clones only, minus some. The table has about 680,000 clones, around 89% seen once.

The specimen comprised peripheral blood, sampled in a trial of Ad26.COV2.S vaccine versus placebo. The source of this sequence is a person between 18 and 65 years old who received the Ad26.COV2.S COVID-19 vaccine or a placebo. J is TRBJ2-2 and V is TRBV6-6; D call uncertain. CDR3 in amino acids: CASSYSTTGELFF. CDR3 DNA: TGTGCCAGCAGTTACTCTACCACCGGGGAGCTGTTTTTT.